This T cell receptor (beta chain) was recorded in a study of identical twins. General study results and limits: Potential partial confounding of zero-insertion analyses by invariant MAIT and iNKT cells was noted. Out-of-frame TCR alpha sharing in monozygotic twins exceeded recombination model predictions. Twins shared beta out-of-frame sequences in excess, but this excess was weaker.

In its sample, this clonotype was seen many times. What it binds is not known. V was trimmed by 3 bases and J by 5 bases, leaving 15 bases between them. CDR3 length: 14 amino acids. Germline V gene lookup returns CDR1 GTSNPN and CDR2 SVGIG (reference sequence). A universal primer site was added by template switching, and unique molecular identifiers were carried by the cDNA. TCRdb ran MiXCR on the 5' RACE reads and lists one entry per CDR3 protein. Here the sample spans about 220,000 distinct CDR3 sequences, 9.4% being singletons. The gene calls are TRBV30 and TRBJ2-3; possible D gene TRBD1, 6 bases. The origin of this receptor is a woman aged 18-35 years in good health. Sequenced: memory (CD45RO+) T cells sorted from blood. The DNA of the CDR3 is TGTGCCTGGAGAACAGGGCCCTTTGGAGATACGCAGTATTTT. The encoded protein is CAWRTGPFGDTQYF.